This entry lists 5 T cell receptor beta chains sequenced from one sample in a study of cytomegalovirus exposure and HLA in healthy donors. PCR primers comprised 60 Vbeta and 13 Jbeta primers. TCRdb keeps only in-frame clones here, not all; method: immunoSEQ multiplex PCR. The sample table sets out around 210,000 clones. What was sequenced was PBMCs. Receptor source: a woman aged 25 to 39 in good health and CMV-seropositive.

V is TRBV6-1 and J is TRBJ2-1, with 7 positions matching TRBD1. V was pared by 2 bases and J by 1 base, with 11 bases of the junction left unmatched. This CDR3 has 18 residues. The germline CDR1 and CDR2 sequences are MNHNS and SASEGT. The CDR3 reads CASSERWGGQASYNEQFF. The CDR3 DNA is TGTGCCAGCAGTGAAAGGTGGGGCGGACAGGCATCCTACAATGAGCAGTTCTTC.

The J gene is TRBJ2-5, the V gene TRBV6-6, with D perhaps TRBD1 (7 bases). The J call is doubtful: the DNA matches TRBJ2-7 better. CDR1 is MNHNY and CDR2 is SVGAGI in the germline V gene (reference sequence). This CDR3 spans 16 amino acids. The CDR3 DNA sequence: TGTGCCAGCAGTTACTCGTGGCAGGGGGGTTCCTACGAGCAGTACTTC. It yields the protein CASSYSWQGGSYEQYF.

J is TRBJ2-3 and V is TRBV5-1; 7 nucleotides line up with TRBD1. Trimming took 2 bases from V and 3 from J; bases not matched to a gene: 6. The CDR3 runs to 15 residues. Looked up from germline, CDR1 is SGHRS and CDR2 is YFSETQ. CDR3 DNA sequence: TGCGCCAGCAGCTTATTCGACAGGGAAACAGATACGCAGTATTTT. It yields the protein CASSLFDRETDTQYF.

With regard to this clone: Other DNA sequences in the same sample also yield this CDR3. The rearrangement uses TRBV2 and TRBJ1-3, with D possibly being TRBD1 (5 bases). V gave up 5 bases and J gave up 4 bases, with 12 bases separating them. From germline, CDR1 is SNHLY and CDR2 FYNNEI. The CDR3 has 14 residues. CDR3 bases: TGTGCCAGCAGTTCCGACAGAGGCGGAAACACCATATATTTT. Translating it yields CASSSDRGGNTIYF.

The genes are TRBV2 and TRBJ2-7, with 8 nucleotides matching TRBD1. The CDR3 contains 15 residues. The J segment lost 7 bases and the V segment lost 4 bases, leaving 12 bases of the junction unmatched. The germline V gene has CDR1 SNHLY and CDR2 FYNNEI. This CDR3 is CASSAPATGAREQYF. The CDR3 bases are TGTGCCAGCAGTGCCCCCGCGACAGGGGCTAGGGAGCAGTACTTC.